The 2 T cell receptor beta chains below come from one sample, sequenced in a study of follicular helper T cells after annual influenza vaccination. Using immunoSEQ multiplex PCR, the repertoire was profiled, and TCRdb retains in-frame clones only, with some absent. Found here are around 25,000 clones, approximately 80% of them singletons; the top ten hold 1% to 1.5%. Time point reported: 2014-2015 season, pre-vaccination. The sample was CXCR5+ CD38- circulating T follicular helper cells from blood, taken on the day of influenza vaccination. Documented subset: circulating Tfh, non-naive CD4+CXCR5+PD-1+ (ICOS+CD38+ or ICOS-CD38-). The source of these receptors is an adult who received the influenza vaccine.

This chain uses TRBV30 with TRBJ2-7, with a tentative D call TRBD2 (5 bases). V lost 2 bases to trimming and J lost 0 bases, with 14 bases between them. CDR1 GTSNPN and CDR2 SVGIG come from the germline V gene (reference sequence). CDR3 length: 15 amino acids. The CDR3 DNA reads TGTGCCTGGAGTAGAGGGCAGGCCGTCTCCTACGAGCAGTACTTC. Amino acid sequence: CAWSRGQAVSYEQYF.

This chain uses TRBV30 with TRBJ1-3; no definite D call. The CDR3 covers 15 residues. Germline CDR1 is GTSNPN and CDR2 is SVGIG (reference sequence). The germline V and J ends were trimmed by 0 bases and 0 bases, with 9 bases remaining between them. CDR3 bases: TGTGCCTGGAGTGTACCAGGTAGCTCTGGAAACACCATATATTTT. Translating gives CAWSVPGSSGNTIYF.